Presented here are 23 T cell receptor beta chains from one specimen sequenced in a study of cytomegalovirus exposure and HLA in healthy donors (dated by TCRdb to 2016 to 2017). Libraries came from the immunoSEQ multiplex PCR assay. The multiplex PCR relied on a mix of 60 forward primers for TCR Vbeta segments and 13 reverse primers for TCR Jbeta segments. TCRdb retrieved this table from immuneACCESS and kept in-frame rearrangements only. Not all clones are present; in checked studies, unresolved V genes account for under half, and no reason is known for the remainder. Present in this sample are about 65,000 clones, approximately 60% of which were seen just once. Around 2.8% of the sample comes from the top ten. Material for sequencing was PBMCs. These receptors originate from a man younger than 40 in good health and CMV-seronegative.

This clone showed up just a few times. The V call is TRBV5-4, the J call TRBJ1-1, with TRBD1 as a possible D gene (5 bases). The CDR3 runs to 13 residues. V was cut by 2 bases and J by 3 bases, with 8 bases left in between. Germline V gives CDR1 SGHNT, CDR2 YYREEE (reference sequence). The CDR3 nucleotides read TGTGCCAGCAGCTTCGACAGCTACACTGAAGCTTTCTTT. This encodes CASSFDSYTEAFF.

The chain has TRBV28 and TRBJ1-5; unclear D gene. V was cut by 6 bases and J by 4 bases, with 10 bases left in between. The V gene's germline CDR1 is MDHEN and CDR2 SYDVKM. This CDR3 is 13 amino acids long. The CDR3 protein is CASRNSLNQPQHF. DNA for the CDR3: TGTGCCAGCAGGAACAGCTTGAATCAGCCCCAGCATTTT.

The CDR3 coding sequence is TGTGCCAGCAAGCTAGCGGGGGCCGAAACAGATACGCAGTATTTT. Amino acid sequence: CASKLAGAETDTQYF. The chain has TRBV28 and TRBJ2-3; 10 bases agree with TRBD2. Germline V gene sequence: CDR1 MDHEN, CDR2 SYDVKM. V trimming: 7 bases; J trimming: 3 bases; junction bases outside the gene matches: 7. The CDR3 totals 15 residues.

The chain has TRBV10-3 and TRBJ1-2; D might be TRBD1 (6 bases). Trimming took off 3 bases at V and 2 bases at J, with 10 bases between the two ends. The germline V gene encodes CDR1 ENHRY and CDR2 SYGVKD. The CDR3 consists of 14 residues. Here the CDR3 DNA reads TGTGCCATCAGTGAAGGTCAGGGGAACTATGGCTACACCTTC. Its translation: CAISEGQGNYGYTF.

The chain combines TRBV23-1 with TRBJ1-6, with D perhaps matching TRBD1 (5 bases). TRBV23-1 is treated as an ORF (open reading frame) with a function not yet certain. Trimming removed 4 bases from V and 8 bases from J, with 18 bases in between. This CDR3 contains 16 residues. The CDR3 DNA sequence: TGCGCCAGCAGTCCCCTGACGCCAGGGATGTATTCACCCCTCCACTTT. Its protein product is CASSPLTPGMYSPLHF.

In its sample, this clone was seen a few times. The chain couples TRBV6-1 to TRBJ1-2; D is possibly TRBD1 (6 bases). The CDR3 covers 14 residues. Germline V gene data show CDR1 as MNHNS and CDR2 as SASEGT. Trimming stripped 5 bases from V and 5 bases from J, with 15 bases between. CDR3 nucleotide sequence: TGTGCCAGCAGTCCCGCCAGGGGCGTGTATGGCTACACCTTC. Its translation is CASSPARGVYGYTF.

The CDR3 spells CASSLGGLDTQYF. The DNA of the CDR3 is TGTGCCAGCAGCCTGGGTGGGCTAGATACGCAGTATTTT. The rearrangement uses TRBV7-6 and TRBJ2-3; no clear D. Germline V gene sequence: CDR1 SGHVS, CDR2 FNYEAQ. V was cut by 5 bases and J by 5 bases, with 11 bases left in between. This CDR3 has 13 residues.

This sequence joins TRBV7-2 and TRBJ1-2; D is possibly TRBD1 (5 bases). Between the trimmed V and J ends, which lost 1 base and 4 bases, there was a span of 13 bases. The V gene's germline CDR1 is SGHTA and CDR2 FQGNSA. This CDR3 region has 15 residues. CDR3 coding DNA: TGTGCCAGCAGCTTAGGGGGGGAAGCGATCTATGGCTACACCTTC. As protein: CASSLGGEAIYGYTF.

This sequence joins TRBV29-1 and TRBJ2-1, with D perhaps matching TRBD1 (5 bases). V lost 2 bases, J lost 7 bases, and 15 bases lay in between. This CDR3 is built from 14 residues. In germline, CDR1 is SQVTM, CDR2 ANQGSEA. The CDR3 sequence is CSVERQGNLNEQFF. CDR3 bases: TGCAGCGTTGAAAGGCAGGGAAATCTTAATGAGCAGTTCTTC.

This clone was counted only a few times. This chain connects TRBV5-6 to TRBJ1-2, with 8 bases identical to TRBD1. This CDR3 region has 13 residues. V trimming: 0 bases; J trimming: 8 bases; junction bases outside the gene matches: 3. Germline V gene lookup returns CDR1 SGHDT and CDR2 YYEEEE. The CDR3 sequence: CASSLEAGGGYTF. The CDR3 nucleotides read TGTGCCAGCAGCTTGGAGGCAGGGGGCGGCTACACCTTC.

The chain links TRBV7-9 to TRBJ2-2, with 10 bases aligning to TRBD1. Germline V gene lookup returns CDR1 SEHNR and CDR2 FQNEAQ (reference sequence). This CDR3 is built from 15 residues. With 2 bases clipped from V and 6 bases from J, the junction kept 3 bases outside the gene matches. CDR3 protein: CASSLFGTGAGELFF. In nucleotides, the CDR3 is TGTGCCAGCAGCTTATTCGGGACAGGGGCCGGGGAGCTGTTTTTT.

The gene calls are TRBV6-5 and TRBJ2-3; 12 nucleotides match TRBD2. The ends lost 5 bases at V and 1 base at J; junction bases unmatched: 1. The CDR3 is 15 amino acids. Per germline, CDR1 MNHEY and CDR2 SVGAGI. In DNA form, the CDR3 reads TGTGCCAGCAGTCGGACTAGCGGGGGCACAGATACGCAGTATTTT. Protein: CASSRTSGGTDTQYF.

This clone occurred a few times. The V gene is TRBV10-3, the J gene TRBJ1-3; TRBD1 aligns across 8 bases. CDR1 and CDR2 from the germline V gene are ENHRY and SYGVKD. After removal of 3 bases from V and 0 bases from J, the junction contained 4 bases not matched to a gene. This CDR3 spans 16 amino acids. CDR3 region: CAISDPDRGSGNTIYF. DNA of the CDR3: TGTGCCATCAGTGATCCCGACAGGGGCTCTGGAAACACCATATATTTT.

V and J are TRBV9 and TRBJ2-7; 8 nucleotides line up with TRBD2. This CDR3 comprises 15 residues. Germline loops: CDR1 SGDLS, CDR2 YYNGEE. V gave up 4 bases and J gave up 2 bases; unmatched junction bases: 8. The CDR3, as DNA: TGTGCCAGCAGCCGTAGCGGGGTCACTGCCTACGAGCAGTACTTC. Its protein is CASSRSGVTAYEQYF.

The gene calls are TRBV7-3 and TRBJ2-1, with D possibly being TRBD2 (5 bases). The CDR3 extends over 14 amino acids. CDR1 is SGHTA, CDR2 FQGTGA, per germline. The V end lost 2 bases, the J end lost 2 bases, and 7 bases lay between the germline ends. The CDR3 DNA follows: TGTGCCAGCAGCTTATCCGGGGCCTACAATGAGCAGTTCTTC. This sequence encodes CASSLSGAYNEQFF.

The chain employs TRBV6-1 and TRBJ1-5, with D possibly matching TRBD1 (5 bases). The CDR3 runs 15 residues. Trimming stripped 11 bases from V and 4 bases from J, with 21 bases between. Germline assignment: CDR1 MNHNS and CDR2 SASEGT. CDR3 loop: CALQGAALGNQPQHF. CDR3 bases: TGTGCCTTACAAGGGGCAGCCCTGGGGAATCAGCCCCAGCATTTT.

V is TRBV19 and J is TRBJ2-5, with TRBD2 matching 12 bases. Looked up from germline, CDR1 is LNHDA and CDR2 is SQIVND (reference sequence). The CDR3 sequence is 15 residues long. V dropped 7 bases and J dropped 0; count of bases not matched to a gene: 3. CDR3 nucleotide sequence: TGTGCCAGTAAGCGGACTAGCGGGGACCAAGAGACCCAGTACTTC. Encoded protein: CASKRTSGDQETQYF.

The V gene is TRBV13, the J gene TRBJ1-1; D ambiguous. V shed 0 bases and J shed 3 bases, with 2 bases lying between them. The CDR3 is made up of 12 amino acids. Germline V gene data show CDR1 as PRHDT and CDR2 as FYEKMQ (reference sequence). The CDR3 coding sequence is TGTGCCAGCAGCTTAGGCGACACTGAAGCTTTCTTT. Translated, it gives CASSLGDTEAFF.

This rearrangement joins TRBV30 to TRBJ1-5; D possibly corresponds to TRBD1 (5 bases). Germline-derived CDR1 and CDR2 are GTSNPN and SVGIG (reference sequence). V was clipped by 5 bases and J by 0 bases, with 17 bases between them. This CDR3 comprises 16 residues. CDR3 loop: CAWGTRRQSSNQPQHF. The CDR3 bases are TGTGCCTGGGGAACCAGGAGACAGTCTAGCAATCAGCCCCAGCATTTT.

The rearrangement uses TRBV11-2 and TRBJ1-1, with D unresolved. Between the trimmed V and J ends, which lost 5 bases and 8 bases, there was a span of 18 bases. Germline-derived CDR1 and CDR2 are SGHAT and FQNNGV. The CDR3 totals 14 residues. The CDR3 region is CASSQRRGQKEAFF. DNA for the CDR3: TGTGCCAGCAGCCAAAGGCGAGGGCAAAAAGAAGCTTTCTTT.

The rearrangement joins TRBV19 to TRBJ2-7; no clear D gene. V gave up 10 bases and J gave up 2 bases, with 15 bases separating them. Germline V gene data show CDR1 as LNHDA and CDR2 as SQIVND (reference sequence). The CDR3 is 13 residues long. The CDR3 DNA reads as TGTGCCACCTCAGGCCTTTTCCCCTACGAGCAGTACTTC. Its protein is CATSGLFPYEQYF. Based on the CDR3 plus reference TRBV19 and TRBJ2-7, the full variable domain is DGGITQSPKYLFRKEGQNVTLSCEQNLNHDAMYWYRQDPGQGLRLIYYSQIVNDFQKGDIAEGYSVSREKKESFPLTVTSAQKNPTAFYLCATSGLFPYEQYFGPGTRLTVT.

The chain recombines TRBV11-2 with TRBJ2-3, with 8 bases aligning to TRBD2. This CDR3 region has 14 residues. The V gene's germline CDR1 is SGHAT and CDR2 FQNNGV. Trimming at V came to 6 bases and at J to 0 bases, leaving 2 bases not matched to a gene. CDR3 sequence: CASSAGGSTDTQYF. The CDR3 DNA reads TGTGCCAGCAGTGCGGGGGGTAGCACAGATACGCAGTATTTT.

The chain links TRBV29-1 to TRBJ1-1; D remains ambiguous. The V and J ends lost 6 bases and 1 base respectively, with 6 bases between them. The CDR3 is made up of 11 amino acids. Germline-derived CDR1 and CDR2 are SQVTM and ANQGSEA. In DNA, the CDR3 is TGCAGCGTGATTAGGAACACTGAAGCTTTCTTT. It specifies CSVIRNTEAFF.